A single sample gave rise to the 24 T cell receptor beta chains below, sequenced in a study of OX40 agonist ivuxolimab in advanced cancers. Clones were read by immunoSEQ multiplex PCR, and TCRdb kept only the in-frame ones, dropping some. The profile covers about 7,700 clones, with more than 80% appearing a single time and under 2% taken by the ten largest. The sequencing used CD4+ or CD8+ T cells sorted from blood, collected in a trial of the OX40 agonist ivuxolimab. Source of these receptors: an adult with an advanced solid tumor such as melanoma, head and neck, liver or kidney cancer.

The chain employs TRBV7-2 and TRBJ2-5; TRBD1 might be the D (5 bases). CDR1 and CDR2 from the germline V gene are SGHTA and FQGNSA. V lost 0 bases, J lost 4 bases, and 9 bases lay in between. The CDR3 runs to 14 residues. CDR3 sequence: CASSLAGAGETQYF. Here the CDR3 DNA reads TGTGCCAGCAGCTTAGCTGGGGCCGGAGAGACCCAGTACTTC. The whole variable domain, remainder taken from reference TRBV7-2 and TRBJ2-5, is GAGVSQSPSNKVTEKGKDVELRCDPISGHTALYWYRQSLGQGLEFLIYFQGNSAPDKSGLPSDRFSAERTGGSVSTLTIQRTQQEDSAVYLCASSLAGAGETQYFGPGTRLLVL.

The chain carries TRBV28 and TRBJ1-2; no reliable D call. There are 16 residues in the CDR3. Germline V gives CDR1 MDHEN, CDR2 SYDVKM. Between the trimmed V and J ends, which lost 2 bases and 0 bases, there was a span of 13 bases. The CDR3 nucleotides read TGTGCCAGCAGTTTAGTGGGTGGGGAAGCTAACTATGGCTACACCTTC. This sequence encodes CASSLVGGEANYGYTF.

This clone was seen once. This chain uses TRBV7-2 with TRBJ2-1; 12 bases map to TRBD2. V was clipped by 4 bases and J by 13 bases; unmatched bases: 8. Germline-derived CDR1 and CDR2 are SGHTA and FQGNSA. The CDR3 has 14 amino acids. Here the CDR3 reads CASSSGLAGREQFF. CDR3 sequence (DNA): TGTGCCAGCAGCTCCGGACTAGCGGGAAGGGAACAGTTCTTC.

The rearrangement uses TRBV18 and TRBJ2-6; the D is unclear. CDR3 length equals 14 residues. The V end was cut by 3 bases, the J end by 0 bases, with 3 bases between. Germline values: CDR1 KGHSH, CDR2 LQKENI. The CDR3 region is CASSPPSGANVLTF. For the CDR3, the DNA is TGTGCCAGCTCACCCCCCTCTGGGGCCAACGTCCTGACTTTC. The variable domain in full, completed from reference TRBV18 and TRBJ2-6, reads NAGVMQNPRHLVRRRGQEARLRCSPMKGHSHVYWYRQLPEEGLKFMVYLQKENIIDESGMPKERFSAEFPKEGPSILRIQQVVRGDSAAYFCASSPPSGANVLTFGAGSRLTVL.

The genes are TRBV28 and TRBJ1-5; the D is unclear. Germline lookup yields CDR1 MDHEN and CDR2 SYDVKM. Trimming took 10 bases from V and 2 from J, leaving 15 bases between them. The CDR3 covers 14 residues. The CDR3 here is CATSYASGNQPQHF. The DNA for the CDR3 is TGTGCCACCTCTTACGCTTCCGGCAATCAGCCCCAGCATTTT.

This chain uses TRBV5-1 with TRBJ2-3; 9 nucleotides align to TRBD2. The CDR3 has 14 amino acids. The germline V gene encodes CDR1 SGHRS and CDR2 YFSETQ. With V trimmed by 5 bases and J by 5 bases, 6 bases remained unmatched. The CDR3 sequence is CASSIAGGRDTQYF. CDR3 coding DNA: TGCGCCAGCAGTATCGCGGGGGGGCGAGATACGCAGTATTTT.

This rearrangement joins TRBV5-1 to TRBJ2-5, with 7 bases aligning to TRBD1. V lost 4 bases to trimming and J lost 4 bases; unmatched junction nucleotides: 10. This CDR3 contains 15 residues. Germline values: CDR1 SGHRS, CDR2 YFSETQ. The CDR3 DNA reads TGCGCCAGCAGCGGGTCCGGGACAGTAACAGAGACCCAGTACTTC. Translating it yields CASSGSGTVTETQYF.

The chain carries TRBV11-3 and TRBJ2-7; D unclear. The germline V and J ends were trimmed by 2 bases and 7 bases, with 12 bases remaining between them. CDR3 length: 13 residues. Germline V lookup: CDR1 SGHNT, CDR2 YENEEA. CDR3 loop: CASSLSPLAEQYF. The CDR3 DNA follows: TGTGCCAGCAGCTTAAGTCCCCTCGCTGAGCAGTACTTC.

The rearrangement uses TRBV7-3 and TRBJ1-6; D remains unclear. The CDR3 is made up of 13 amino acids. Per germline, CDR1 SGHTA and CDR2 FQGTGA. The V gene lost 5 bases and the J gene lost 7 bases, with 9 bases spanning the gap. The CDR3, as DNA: TGTGCCAGCAGCCAGGATGGGAATTCACCCCTCCACTTT. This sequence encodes CASSQDGNSPLHF.

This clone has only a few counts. CDR3 residues: CASSSQAGVSYNEQFF. CDR3 nucleotide sequence: TGTGCCAGCAGCTCCCAAGCGGGGGTTTCCTACAATGAGCAGTTCTTC. V usage is TRBV7-3 and J usage is TRBJ2-1, with TRBD2 matching 8 bases. V gave up 4 bases and J gave up 1 base; unmatched junction bases: 6. Germline values: CDR1 SGHTA, CDR2 FQGTGA. The CDR3 runs to 16 residues.

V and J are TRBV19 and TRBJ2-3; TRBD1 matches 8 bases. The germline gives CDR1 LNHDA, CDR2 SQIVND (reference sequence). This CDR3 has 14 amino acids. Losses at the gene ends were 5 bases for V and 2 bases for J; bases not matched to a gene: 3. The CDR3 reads CASSLQGDTDTQYF. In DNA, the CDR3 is TGTGCCAGTAGTTTACAGGGGGACACAGATACGCAGTATTTT. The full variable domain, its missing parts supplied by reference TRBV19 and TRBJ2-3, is DGGITQSPKYLFRKEGQNVTLSCEQNLNHDAMYWYRQDPGQGLRLIYYSQIVNDFQKGDIAEGYSVSREKKESFPLTVTSAQKNPTAFYLCASSLQGDTDTQYFGPGTRLTVL.

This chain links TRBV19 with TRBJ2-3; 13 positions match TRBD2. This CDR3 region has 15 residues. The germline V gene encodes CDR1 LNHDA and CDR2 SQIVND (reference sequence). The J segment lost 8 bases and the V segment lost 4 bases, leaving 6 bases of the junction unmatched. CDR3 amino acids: CASSTGLAGASTQYF. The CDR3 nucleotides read TGTGCCAGTAGTACAGGACTAGCGGGGGCTAGTACGCAGTATTTT.

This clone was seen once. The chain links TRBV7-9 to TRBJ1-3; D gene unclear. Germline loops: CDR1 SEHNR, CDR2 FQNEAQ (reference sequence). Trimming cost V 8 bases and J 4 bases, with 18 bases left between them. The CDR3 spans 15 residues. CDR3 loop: CASSPPYRMGNTIYF. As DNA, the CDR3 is TGTGCCAGCTCCCCCCCCTACCGGATGGGAAACACCATATATTTT.

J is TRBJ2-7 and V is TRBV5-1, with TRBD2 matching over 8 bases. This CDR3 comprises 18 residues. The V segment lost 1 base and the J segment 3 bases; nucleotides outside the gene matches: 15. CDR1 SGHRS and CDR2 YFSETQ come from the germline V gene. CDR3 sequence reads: CASSLYGVALAGNYEQYF. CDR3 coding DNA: TGCGCCAGCAGCTTGTATGGGGTCGCGTTAGCGGGGAACTACGAGCAGTACTTC. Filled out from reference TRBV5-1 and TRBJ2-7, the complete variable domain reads KAGVTQTPRYLIKTRGQQVTLSCSPISGHRSVSWYQQTPGQGLQFLFEYFSETQRNKGNFPGRFSGRQFSNSRSEMNVSTLELGDSALYLCASSLYGVALAGNYEQYFGPGTRLTVT.

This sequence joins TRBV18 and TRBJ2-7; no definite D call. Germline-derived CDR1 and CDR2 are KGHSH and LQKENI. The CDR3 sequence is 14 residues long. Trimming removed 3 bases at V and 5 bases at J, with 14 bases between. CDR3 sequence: CASSPVGLKHEQYF. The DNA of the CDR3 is TGTGCCAGCTCACCCGTCGGGTTAAAGCACGAGCAGTACTTC.

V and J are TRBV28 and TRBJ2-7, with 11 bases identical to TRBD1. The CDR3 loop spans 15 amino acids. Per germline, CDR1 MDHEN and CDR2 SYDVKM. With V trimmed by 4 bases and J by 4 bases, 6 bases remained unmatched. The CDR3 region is CASSSPGQGAYEQYF. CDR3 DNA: TGTGCCAGCAGTTCGCCTGGACAGGGGGCGTACGAGCAGTACTTC.

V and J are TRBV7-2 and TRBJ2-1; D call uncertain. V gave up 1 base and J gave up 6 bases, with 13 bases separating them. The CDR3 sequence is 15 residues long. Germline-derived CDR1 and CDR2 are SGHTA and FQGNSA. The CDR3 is CASSLVGAEVNEQFF. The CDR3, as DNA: TGTGCCAGCAGCTTAGTAGGTGCGGAAGTCAATGAGCAGTTCTTC.

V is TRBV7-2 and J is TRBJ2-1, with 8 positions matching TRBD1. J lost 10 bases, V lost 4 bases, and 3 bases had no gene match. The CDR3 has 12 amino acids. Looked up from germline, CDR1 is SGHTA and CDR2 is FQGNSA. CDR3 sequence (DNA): TGTGCCAGCAGCTCCAACAGGGGGGAGCAGTTCTTC. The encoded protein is CASSSNRGEQFF.

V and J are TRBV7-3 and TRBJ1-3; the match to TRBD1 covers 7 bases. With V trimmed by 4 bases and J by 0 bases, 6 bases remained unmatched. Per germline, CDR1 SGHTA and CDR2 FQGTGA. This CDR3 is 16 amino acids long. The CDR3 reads CASSSTGPSSGNTIYF. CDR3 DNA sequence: TGTGCCAGCAGCTCGACAGGGCCCAGCTCTGGAAACACCATATATTTT.

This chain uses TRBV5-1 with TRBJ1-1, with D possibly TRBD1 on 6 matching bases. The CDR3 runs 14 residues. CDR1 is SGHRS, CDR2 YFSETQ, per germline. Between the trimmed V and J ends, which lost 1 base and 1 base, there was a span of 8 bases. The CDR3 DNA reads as TGCGCCAGCAGCTTGTCGGGACAGAACACTGAAGCTTTCTTT. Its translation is CASSLSGQNTEAFF.

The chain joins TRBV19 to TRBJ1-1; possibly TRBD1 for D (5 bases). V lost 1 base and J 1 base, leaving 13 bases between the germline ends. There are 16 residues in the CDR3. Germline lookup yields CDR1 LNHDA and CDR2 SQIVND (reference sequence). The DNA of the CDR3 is TGTGCCAGTAGTATAGGTGTACAGGTCCGGAACACTGAAGCTTTCTTT. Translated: CASSIGVQVRNTEAFF.

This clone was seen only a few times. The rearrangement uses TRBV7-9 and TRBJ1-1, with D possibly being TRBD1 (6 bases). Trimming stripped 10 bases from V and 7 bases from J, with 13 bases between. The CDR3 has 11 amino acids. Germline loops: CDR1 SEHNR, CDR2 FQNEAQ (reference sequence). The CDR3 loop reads CAIADRDEAFF. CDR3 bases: TGTGCCATCGCGGACAGAGATGAAGCTTTCTTT.

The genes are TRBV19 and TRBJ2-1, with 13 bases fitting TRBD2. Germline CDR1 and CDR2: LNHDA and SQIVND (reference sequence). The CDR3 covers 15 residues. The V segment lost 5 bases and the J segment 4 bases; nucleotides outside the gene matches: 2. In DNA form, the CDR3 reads TGTGCCAGTAGTTCGACTAGCGGGAGGTACAATGAGCAGTTCTTC. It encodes CASSSTSGRYNEQFF.

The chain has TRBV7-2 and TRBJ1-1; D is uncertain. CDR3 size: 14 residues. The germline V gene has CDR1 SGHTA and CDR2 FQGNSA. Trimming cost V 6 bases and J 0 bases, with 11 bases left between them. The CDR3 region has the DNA TGTGCCAGCAGTCGGAACAGCATGAACACTGAAGCTTTCTTT. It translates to CASSRNSMNTEAFF.